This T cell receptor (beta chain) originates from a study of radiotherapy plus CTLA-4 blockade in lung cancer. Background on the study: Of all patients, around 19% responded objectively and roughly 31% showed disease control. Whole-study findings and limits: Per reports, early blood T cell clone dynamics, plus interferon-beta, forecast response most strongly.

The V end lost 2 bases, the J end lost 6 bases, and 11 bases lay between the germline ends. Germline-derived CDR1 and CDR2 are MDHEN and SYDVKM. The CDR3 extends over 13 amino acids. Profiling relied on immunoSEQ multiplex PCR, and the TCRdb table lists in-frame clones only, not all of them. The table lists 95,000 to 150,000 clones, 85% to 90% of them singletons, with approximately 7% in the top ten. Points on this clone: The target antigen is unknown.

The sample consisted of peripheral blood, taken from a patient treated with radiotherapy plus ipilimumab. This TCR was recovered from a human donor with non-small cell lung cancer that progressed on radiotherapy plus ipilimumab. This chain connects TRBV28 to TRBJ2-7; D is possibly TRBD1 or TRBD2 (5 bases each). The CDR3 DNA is TGTGCCAGCAGTTTAGATCCGAGGGGCGAGCAGTACTTC. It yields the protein CASSLDPRGEQYF. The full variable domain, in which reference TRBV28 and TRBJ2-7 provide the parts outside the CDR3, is DVKVTQSSRYLVKRTGEKVFLECVQDMDHENMFWYRQDPGLGLRLIYFSYDVKMKEKGDIPEGYSVSREKKERFSLILESASTNQTSMYLCASSLDPRGEQYFGPGTRLTVT.